This is a list of T cell receptor beta chains from one sample in a study of persistence of HIV-infected CD4 T cells. The antigens for these receptors are not known. Clones were read by immunoSEQ multiplex PCR, and TCRdb kept only the in-frame ones, dropping some. The sample contains about 64,000 clones, over 60% of which appear only once. Material: CD4+ T cells sorted from PBMCs after 18-hour stimulation, obtained from a patient who received antiretroviral therapy. The origin of the receptors is an adult man with HIV who was CMV-seropositive. The CDR3 runs from the conserved cysteine through the conserved F or W. Fields, in order: V gene, D gene, J gene, clone size, CDR3 DNA, CDR3 protein. A D gene is named only where the DNA matches it firmly. For some rows the clone size is stated as once, few or many, or as a class when expanded; others skip it.

v_call: TRBV6-1; d_call: NA; j_call: TRBJ1-5; clone_size: NA; cdr3_nt: TGTGCCAGCAGTGAATCACAGCTTAGCAATCAGCCCCAGCATTTT; cdr3_aa: CASSESQLSNQPQHF
v_call: TRBV7-9; d_call: NA; j_call: TRBJ1-3; clone_size: NA; cdr3_nt: TGTGCCAGCAGCTTCGGGACGGTTAACACCATATATTTT; cdr3_aa: CASSFGTVNTIYF
v_call: TRBV5-1; d_call: NA; j_call: TRBJ2-2; clone_size: NA; cdr3_nt: TGCGCCAGCAGTAAAGGGGAAGGGGAGCTGTTTTTT; cdr3_aa: CASSKGEGELFF
v_call: TRBV7-6; d_call: NA; j_call: TRBJ1-5; clone_size: NA; cdr3_nt: TGTGCCAGCAGCTCCGCAGGGATGTTGGGCAATCAGCCCCAGCATTTT; cdr3_aa: CASSSAGMLGNQPQHF
v_call: TRBV18; d_call: NA; j_call: TRBJ1-2; clone_size: few; cdr3_nt: TGTGCCAGCTCACCCGAATCAGGGGTCCGTAACTATGGCTACACCTTC; cdr3_aa: CASSPESGVRNYGYTF
v_call: TRBV18; d_call: TRBD2; j_call: TRBJ2-1; clone_size: NA; cdr3_nt: TGTGCCAGCTCACCACCGTCGAGCGGGGGGGCTCAAGGCGAGCAGTTCTTC; cdr3_aa: CASSPPSSGGAQGEQFF
v_call: TRBV19; d_call: TRBD1; j_call: TRBJ1-2; clone_size: NA; cdr3_nt: TGTGCCACGAACAGGGGGTGGAATGGCTACACCTTC; cdr3_aa: CATNRGWNGYTF
v_call: TRBV5-1; d_call: TRBD1; j_call: TRBJ2-7; clone_size: NA; cdr3_nt: TGCGCCAGCAGCTCGACAGGGAACCTCTACGAGCAGTACTTC; cdr3_aa: CASSSTGNLYEQYF
v_call: TRBV20-1; d_call: TRBD1; j_call: TRBJ1-5; clone_size: NA; cdr3_nt: TGCAGTGCTAGTAGGGGACAGGGGGCGTATAGCAATCAGCCCCAGCATTTT; cdr3_aa: CSASRGQGAYSNQPQHF
v_call: TRBV5-1; d_call: NA; j_call: TRBJ2-3; clone_size: few; cdr3_nt: TGCGCCAGCAGCCCAGGGTCCTACACAGATACGCAGTATTTT; cdr3_aa: CASSPGSYTDTQYF
v_call: TRBV18; d_call: TRBD1; j_call: TRBJ2-3; clone_size: NA; cdr3_nt: TGTGCCAGCTCACCACCGGGGGGACAGGGAACAGATACGCAGTATTTT; cdr3_aa: CASSPPGGQGTDTQYF
v_call: TRBV20-1; d_call: NA; j_call: TRBJ1-3; clone_size: NA; cdr3_nt: TGCAGTGCTAGTTCGGCGACAGGTGGAAACACCATATATTTT; cdr3_aa: CSASSATGGNTIYF
v_call: TRBV10-2; d_call: NA; j_call: TRBJ1-5; clone_size: NA; cdr3_nt: TGCGCCAGCAGTAAAGGAGCCGGACAGCCTCTCAATCAGCCCCAGCATTTT; cdr3_aa: CASSKGAGQPLNQPQHF
v_call: TRBV15; d_call: NA; j_call: TRBJ2-7; clone_size: NA; cdr3_nt: TGTGCCACCAGCAGAGCGGACAGTTCCTCCGAGCAGTACTTC; cdr3_aa: CATSRADSSSEQYF
v_call: TRBV6-5; d_call: TRBD1; j_call: TRBJ1-1; clone_size: NA; cdr3_nt: TGTGCCAGCAGTTCCAGGGGGATTGAAGCTTTCTTT; cdr3_aa: CASSSRGIEAFF
v_call: TRBV7-9; d_call: NA; j_call: TRBJ2-7; clone_size: NA; cdr3_nt: TGTGCCAGCAGCTTAGAAGGCGGGGCCCTTTACGAGCAGTACTTC; cdr3_aa: CASSLEGGALYEQYF
v_call: TRBV5-6; d_call: NA; j_call: TRBJ1-6; clone_size: NA; cdr3_nt: TGTGCCAGCAGCTTCTATGCCAGGACCAATTCACCCCTCCACTTT; cdr3_aa: CASSFYARTNSPLHF
v_call: TRBV6-5; d_call: NA; j_call: TRBJ1-1; clone_size: NA; cdr3_nt: TGTGCCAGCAGGGGGCAAACTGAAGCTTTCTTT; cdr3_aa: CASRGQTEAFF
v_call: TRBV7-8; d_call: NA; j_call: TRBJ1-2; clone_size: NA; cdr3_nt: TGTGCCAGCAGCTTGAACAGGGAAGGGGGCTACACCTTC; cdr3_aa: CASSLNREGGYTF
v_call: TRBV2; d_call: TRBD1; j_call: TRBJ2-6; clone_size: few; cdr3_nt: TGTGCCAGCAGTCGAATTGGACAGGGCCCTCCGACTGGGGCCAACGTCCTGACTTTC; cdr3_aa: CASSRIGQGPPTGANVLTF
v_call: TRBV7-9; d_call: NA; j_call: TRBJ2-7; clone_size: NA; cdr3_nt: TGTGCCAGCAGCTTCAATGCCTTCCACGAGCAGTACTTC; cdr3_aa: CASSFNAFHEQYF
v_call: TRBV6-6; d_call: NA; j_call: TRBJ1-4; clone_size: NA; cdr3_nt: TGTGCCAGCAGTCGGAAGGGGACTAATGAAAAACTGTTTTTT; cdr3_aa: CASSRKGTNEKLFF
v_call: TRBV2; d_call: TRBD1; j_call: TRBJ2-7; clone_size: few; cdr3_nt: TGTGCCAGCACCCGGGACAGGGGGCTCTACGAGCAGTACTTC; cdr3_aa: CASTRDRGLYEQYF
v_call: TRBV6-5; d_call: NA; j_call: TRBJ1-5; clone_size: NA; cdr3_nt: TGTGCCAGCAGTTACTCAATCCGGGGCAATCAGCCCCAGCATTTT; cdr3_aa: CASSYSIRGNQPQHF
v_call: TRBV15; d_call: NA; j_call: TRBJ2-7; clone_size: NA; cdr3_nt: TGTGCCACCAGCCCCCTCCATGGGACGTCCTACGAGCAGTACTTC; cdr3_aa: CATSPLHGTSYEQYF
v_call: TRBV21-1; d_call: NA; j_call: TRBJ1-5; clone_size: NA; cdr3_nt: TGTGCCAGCAGCAAGGCCGATCGACAGGGCTTATATCTGCTCTATAGCAATCAGCCCCAGCATTTT; cdr3_aa: CASSKADRQGLYLLYSNQPQHF
v_call: TRBV23-1; d_call: TRBD1; j_call: TRBJ2-6; clone_size: NA; cdr3_nt: TGCGCCCGTACGGGACAGGGGGCGACTGGGGCCAACGTCCTGACTTTC; cdr3_aa: CARTGQGATGANVLTF
v_call: TRBV7-9; d_call: NA; j_call: TRBJ1-3; clone_size: few; cdr3_nt: TGTGCCAGCAGCTCCCTTGAGGGATCGGGAAACACCATATATTTT; cdr3_aa: CASSSLEGSGNTIYF
v_call: TRBV6-5; d_call: NA; j_call: TRBJ2-7; clone_size: NA; cdr3_nt: TGTGCCAGCAAAGCGGGTCCCCAATCCTACGAGCAGTACTTC; cdr3_aa: CASKAGPQSYEQYF
v_call: TRBV18; d_call: NA; j_call: TRBJ1-1; clone_size: NA; cdr3_nt: TGTGCCAGCTCACCACCGTGGGCCCAGAACACTGAAGCTTTCTTT; cdr3_aa: CASSPPWAQNTEAFF
v_call: TRBV3-1/TRBV3-2; d_call: NA; j_call: TRBJ1-2; clone_size: NA; cdr3_nt: TGTGCCAGCAGCCACGAACAGGGAGACTACACCTTC; cdr3_aa: CASSHEQGDYTF